This T cell receptor (beta chain) was documented in a study of human T cells and chemical hapten exposure. Time point of the sample: pre-sensitization, week 0. As to treatment: therapeutic diphenylcyclopropenone sensitization with weekly scalp DPC. CDR3 length: 15 residues. Germline-derived CDR1 and CDR2 are MNHEY and SVGAGI. V dropped 5 bases and J dropped 2; count of bases not matched to a gene: 6. Separate cDNA molecules received unique molecular identifiers, which the library attached to them. TCRdb re-called the RACE reads through MiXCR, storing one row per CDR3 protein. The sample contains 350,000 to 400,000 distinct CDR3 sequences, less than 6.5% of which appear only once. Findings of the study overall: PT1 expanded TCR counts and patch test score were linked, and their correlation was positive.

This clonotype was found many times. What it binds is not known. Sample: whole blood, taken in connection with sensitization to the hapten diphenylcyclopropenone (DPC). The sequence came from a woman between 45 and 60 years old with alopecia areata. Some clones in this sample may be carry-over from other donors' samples. The rearrangement joins TRBV6-5 to TRBJ2-1; 7 positions agree with TRBD1. The CDR3 region is CASSRSGTAYNEQFF. CDR3 coding DNA: TGTGCCAGCAGTCGCTCCGGGACAGCCTACAATGAGCAGTTCTTC.